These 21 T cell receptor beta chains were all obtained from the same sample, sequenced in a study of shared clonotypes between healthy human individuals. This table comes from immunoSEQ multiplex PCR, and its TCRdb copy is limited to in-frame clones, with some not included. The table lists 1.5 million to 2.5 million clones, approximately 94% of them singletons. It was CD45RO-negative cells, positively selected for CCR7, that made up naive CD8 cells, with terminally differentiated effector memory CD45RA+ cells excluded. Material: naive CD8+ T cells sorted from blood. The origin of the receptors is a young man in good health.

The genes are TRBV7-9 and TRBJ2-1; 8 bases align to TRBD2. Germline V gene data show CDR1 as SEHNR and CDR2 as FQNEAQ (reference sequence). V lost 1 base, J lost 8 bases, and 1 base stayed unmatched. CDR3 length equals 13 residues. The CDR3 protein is CASSLGAGDEQFF. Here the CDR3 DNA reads TGTGCCAGCAGCTTAGGAGCGGGGGATGAGCAGTTCTTC.

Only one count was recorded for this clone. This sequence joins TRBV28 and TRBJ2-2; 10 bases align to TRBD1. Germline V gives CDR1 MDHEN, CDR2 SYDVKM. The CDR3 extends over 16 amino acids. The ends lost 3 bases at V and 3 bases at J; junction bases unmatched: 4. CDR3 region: CASSLGTGAYTGELFF. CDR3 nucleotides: TGTGCCAGCAGTTTGGGGACAGGGGCTTACACCGGGGAGCTGTTTTTT.

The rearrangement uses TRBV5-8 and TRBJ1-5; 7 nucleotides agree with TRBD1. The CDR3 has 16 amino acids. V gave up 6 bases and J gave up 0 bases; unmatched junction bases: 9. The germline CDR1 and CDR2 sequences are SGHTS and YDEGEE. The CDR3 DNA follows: TGTGCCAGCACATTGGTGACAGGGTTTAGCAATCAGCCCCAGCATTTT. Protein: CASTLVTGFSNQPQHF.

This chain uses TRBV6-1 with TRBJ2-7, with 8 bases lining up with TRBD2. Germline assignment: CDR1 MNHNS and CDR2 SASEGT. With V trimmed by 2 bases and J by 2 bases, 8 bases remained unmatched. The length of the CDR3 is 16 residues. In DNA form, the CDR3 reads TGTGCCAGCAGTGAACCGGTGTTAGCGGGGACCTACGAGCAGTACTTC. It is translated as CASSEPVLAGTYEQYF.

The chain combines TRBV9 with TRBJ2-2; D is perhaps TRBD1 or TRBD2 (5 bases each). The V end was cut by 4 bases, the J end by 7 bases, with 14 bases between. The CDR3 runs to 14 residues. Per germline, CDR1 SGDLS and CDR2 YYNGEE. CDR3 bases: TGTGCCAGCAGCAGAAAAAGAGGGGACGGGGAGCTGTTTTTT. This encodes CASSRKRGDGELFF.

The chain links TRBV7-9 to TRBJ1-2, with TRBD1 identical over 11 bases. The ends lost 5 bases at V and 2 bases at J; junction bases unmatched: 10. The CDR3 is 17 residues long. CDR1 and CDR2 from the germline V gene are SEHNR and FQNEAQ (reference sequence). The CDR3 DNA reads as TGTGCCAGCAGCCCCGCATGGACAGGGGGCTCCAACTATGGCTACACCTTC. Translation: CASSPAWTGGSNYGYTF.

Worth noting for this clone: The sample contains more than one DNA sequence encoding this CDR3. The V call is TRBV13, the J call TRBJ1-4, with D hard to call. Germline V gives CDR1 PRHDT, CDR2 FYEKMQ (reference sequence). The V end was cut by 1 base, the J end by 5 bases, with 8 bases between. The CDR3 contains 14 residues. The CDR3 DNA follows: TGTGCCAGCAGCTTAGAAAGGTCCAATGAAAAACTGTTTTTT. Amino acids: CASSLERSNEKLFF.

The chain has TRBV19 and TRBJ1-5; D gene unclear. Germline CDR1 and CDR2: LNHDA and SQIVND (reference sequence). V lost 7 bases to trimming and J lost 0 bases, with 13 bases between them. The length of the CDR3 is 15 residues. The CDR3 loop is CASTLWEDSNQPQHF. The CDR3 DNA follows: TGTGCCAGTACACTCTGGGAGGATAGCAATCAGCCCCAGCATTTT.

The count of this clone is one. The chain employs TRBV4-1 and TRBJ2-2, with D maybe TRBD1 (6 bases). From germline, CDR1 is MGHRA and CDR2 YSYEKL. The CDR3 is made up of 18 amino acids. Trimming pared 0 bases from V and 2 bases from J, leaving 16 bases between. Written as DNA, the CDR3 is TGCGCCAGCAGCCAAGATTCCTCAGGGGAAACTAACACCGGGGAGCTGTTTTTT. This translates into CASSQDSSGETNTGELFF.

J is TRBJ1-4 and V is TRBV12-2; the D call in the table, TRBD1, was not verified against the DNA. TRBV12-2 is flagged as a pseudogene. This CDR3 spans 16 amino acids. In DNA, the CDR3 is TGTGCAAGTCGCCGCCGACAGGGGAAGGCTAATGAAAAACTGTTTTTT. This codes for CASRRRQGKANEKLFF.

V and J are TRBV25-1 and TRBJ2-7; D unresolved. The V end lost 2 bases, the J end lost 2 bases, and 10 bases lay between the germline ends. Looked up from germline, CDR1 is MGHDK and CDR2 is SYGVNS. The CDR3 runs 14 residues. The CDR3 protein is CASSEHGPTYEQYF. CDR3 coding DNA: TGTGCCAGCAGTGAACACGGGCCAACCTACGAGCAGTACTTC.

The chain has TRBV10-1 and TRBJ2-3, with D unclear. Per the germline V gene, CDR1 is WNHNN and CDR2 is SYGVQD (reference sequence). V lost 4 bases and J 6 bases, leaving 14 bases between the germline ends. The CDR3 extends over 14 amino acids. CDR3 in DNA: TGCGCCAGCAGTGCGGGCCCCGGTAGGGATACGCAGTATTTT. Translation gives CASSAGPGRDTQYF.

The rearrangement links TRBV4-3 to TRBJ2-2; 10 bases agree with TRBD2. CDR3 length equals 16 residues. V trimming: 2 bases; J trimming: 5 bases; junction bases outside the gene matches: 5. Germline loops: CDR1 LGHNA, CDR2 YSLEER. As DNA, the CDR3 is TGCGCCAGCAGCCAACCGGGACTAGCGCATACCGGGGAGCTGTTTTTT. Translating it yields CASSQPGLAHTGELFF.

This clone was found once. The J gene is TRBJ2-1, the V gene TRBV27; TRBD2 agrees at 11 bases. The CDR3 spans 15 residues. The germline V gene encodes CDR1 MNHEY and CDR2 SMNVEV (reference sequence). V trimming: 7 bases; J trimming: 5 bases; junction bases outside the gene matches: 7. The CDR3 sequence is CASTLGGLADNEQFF. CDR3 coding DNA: TGTGCCAGCACCCTTGGGGGACTAGCGGACAATGAGCAGTTCTTC.

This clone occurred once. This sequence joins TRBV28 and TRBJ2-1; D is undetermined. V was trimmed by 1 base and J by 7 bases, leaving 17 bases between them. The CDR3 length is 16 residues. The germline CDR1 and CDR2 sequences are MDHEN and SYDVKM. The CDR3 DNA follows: TGTGCCAGCAGTTTATTTTTAGATGACGGTGAGAATGAGCAGTTCTTC. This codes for CASSLFLDDGENEQFF. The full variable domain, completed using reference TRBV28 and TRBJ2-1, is DVKVTQSSRYLVKRTGEKVFLECVQDMDHENMFWYRQDPGLGLRLIYFSYDVKMKEKGDIPEGYSVSREKKERFSLILESASTNQTSMYLCASSLFLDDGENEQFFGPGTRLTVL.

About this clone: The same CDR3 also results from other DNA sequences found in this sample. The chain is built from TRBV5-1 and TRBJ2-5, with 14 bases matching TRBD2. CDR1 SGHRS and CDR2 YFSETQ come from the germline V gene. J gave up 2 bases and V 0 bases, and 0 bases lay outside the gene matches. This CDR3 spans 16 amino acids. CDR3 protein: CASSLGLAGGQETQYF. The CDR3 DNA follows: TGCGCCAGCAGCTTGGGACTAGCGGGGGGGCAAGAGACCCAGTACTTC.

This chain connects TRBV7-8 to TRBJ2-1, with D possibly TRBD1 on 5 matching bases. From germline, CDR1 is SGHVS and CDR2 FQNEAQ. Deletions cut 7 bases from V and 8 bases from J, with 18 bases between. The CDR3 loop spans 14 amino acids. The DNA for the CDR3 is TGTGCCAGCATCCAAGAGTGGGGCGAGGATGAGCAGTTCTTC. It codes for CASIQEWGEDEQFF.

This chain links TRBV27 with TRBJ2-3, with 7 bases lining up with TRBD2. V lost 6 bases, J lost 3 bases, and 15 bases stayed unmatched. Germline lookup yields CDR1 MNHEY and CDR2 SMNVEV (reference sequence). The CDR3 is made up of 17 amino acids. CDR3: CASSRYGPSGETDTQYF. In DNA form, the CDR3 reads TGTGCCAGCAGCCGTTACGGGCCTAGCGGAGAGACAGATACGCAGTATTTT.

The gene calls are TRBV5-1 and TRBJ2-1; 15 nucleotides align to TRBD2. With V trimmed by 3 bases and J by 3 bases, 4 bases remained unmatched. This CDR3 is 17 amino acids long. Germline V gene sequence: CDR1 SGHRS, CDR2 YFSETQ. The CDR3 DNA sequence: TGCGCCAGCAGCTCTGGACTAGCGGGAGGGGACTACAATGAGCAGTTCTTC. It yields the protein CASSSGLAGGDYNEQFF.

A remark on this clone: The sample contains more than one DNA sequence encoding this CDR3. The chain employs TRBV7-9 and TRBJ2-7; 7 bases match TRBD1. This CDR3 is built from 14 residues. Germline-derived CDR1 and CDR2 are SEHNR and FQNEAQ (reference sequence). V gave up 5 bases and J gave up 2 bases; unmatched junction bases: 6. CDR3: CASSPPGQTYEQYF. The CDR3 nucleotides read TGTGCCAGCAGCCCGCCGGGACAGACCTACGAGCAGTACTTC.

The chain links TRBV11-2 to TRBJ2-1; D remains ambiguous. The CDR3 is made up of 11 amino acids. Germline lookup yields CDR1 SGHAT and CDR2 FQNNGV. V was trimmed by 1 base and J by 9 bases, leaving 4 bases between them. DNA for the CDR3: TGTGCCAGCAGCTTAGTTACTGAGCAGTTCTTC. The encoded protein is CASSLVTEQFF. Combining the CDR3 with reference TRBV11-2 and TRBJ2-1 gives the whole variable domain EAGVAQSPRYKIIEKRQSVAFWCNPISGHATLYWYQQILGQGPKLLIQFQNNGVVDDSQLPKDRFSAERLKGVDSTLKIQPAKLEDSAVYLCASSLVTEQFFGPGTRLTVL.